This TCR beta chain appears in the sequencing data of a study of radiation and T cells in renal cell carcinoma. Time point noted: blood 2 weeks post-SBRT. Treatment denoted: 15 Gy SBRT to primary tumor, nephrectomy 4 weeks later. Losses at the gene ends were 4 bases for V and 8 bases for J; bases not matched to a gene: 7. CDR1 and CDR2 (germline): MRHNA, SNTAGT. This CDR3 has 14 amino acids. Assay used: immunoSEQ multiplex PCR; TCRdb lists only in-frame clones, some missing. The sample lists some 70,000 clones, roughly 80% occurring once. The sequencing used blood, collected from a patient whose treatment included radiotherapy and nephrectomy. The receptor was isolated from a man aged 55 to 69 with renal cell carcinoma. The chain combines TRBV6-4 with TRBJ1-1; TRBD1 aligns across 10 bases. CDR3 nucleotides: TGTGCCAGCAGTGGCCTAGACAGGGGGCGAGAAGCTTTCTTT. This translates into CASSGLDRGREAFF.